The present entry profiles one TCR beta chain with its context. These data originate in a study of CD8+ T cells in alopecia areata. Extraction of RNA preceded its reverse transcription into cDNA, which served as the sequencing template. The data were produced by immunoSEQ multiplex PCR, yet TCRdb's version contains in-frame clones alone and is incomplete. Of 150,000 to 200,000 clones in the sample, 50% to 75% are singletons; the top ten hold 14% to 15%. The CDR3 consists of 14 residues. Per the germline V gene, CDR1 is SNHLY and CDR2 is FYNNEI. Trimming removed 5 bases at V and 5 bases at J, with 15 bases between.

This TCR came from a human donor with alopecia areata. Sequenced material: CD4+ T cells sorted from blood, taken at week 0. The rearrangement uses TRBV2 and TRBJ1-1; possibly TRBD1 for D (6 bases). The CDR3 is CASSLGAVGTEAFF. For the CDR3, the DNA is TGTGCCAGCAGTCTGGGGGCGGTGGGAACTGAAGCTTTCTTT. Looking up the rest from reference TRBV2 and TRBJ1-1 gives the full variable domain: EPEVTQTPSHQVTQMGQEVILRCVPISNHLYFYWYRQILGQKVEFLVSFYNNEISEKSEIFDDQFSVERPDGSNFTLKIRSTKLEDSAMYFCASSLGAVGTEAFFGQGTRLTVV.